The 19 T cell receptor beta chains below come from one sample, sequenced in a study of control samples from healthy donors and cancer patients. Measured with immunoSEQ multiplex PCR; TCRdb has only the in-frame clones, and not every one. This sample's clone table lists approximately 190,000 clones. Input material: blood. The origin of the receptors is a woman younger than 45 in good health.

The chain combines TRBV19 with TRBJ2-2; D possibly matches TRBD1 or TRBD2 (5 bases each). This CDR3 has 13 amino acids. V was trimmed by 3 bases and J by 7 bases, leaving 9 bases between them. Germline V lookup: CDR1 LNHDA, CDR2 SQIVND (reference sequence). This CDR3 reads CASSIRGGGELFF. DNA for the CDR3: TGTGCCAGTAGTATCCGGGGCGGCGGGGAGCTGTTTTTT. Full variable domain (outside the CDR3, taken from reference TRBV19 and TRBJ2-2): DGGITQSPKYLFRKEGQNVTLSCEQNLNHDAMYWYRQDPGQGLRLIYYSQIVNDFQKGDIAEGYSVSREKKESFPLTVTSAQKNPTAFYLCASSIRGGGELFFGEGSRLTVL.

The V call is TRBV5-1, the J call TRBJ2-3; TRBD1 might be the D (5 bases). Germline-derived CDR1 and CDR2 are SGHRS and YFSETQ. The CDR3 sequence is 14 residues long. Trimming removed 4 bases from V and 0 bases from J, with 9 bases in between. The CDR3, as DNA: TGCGCCAGCAGCCAGGGCTTTAGCACAGATACGCAGTATTTT. Its translation: CASSQGFSTDTQYF. Variable domain in full (rest from reference TRBV5-1 and TRBJ2-3): KAGVTQTPRYLIKTRGQQVTLSCSPISGHRSVSWYQQTPGQGLQFLFEYFSETQRNKGNFPGRFSGRQFSNSRSEMNVSTLELGDSALYLCASSQGFSTDTQYFGPGTRLTVL.

The V and J genes are TRBV6-5 and TRBJ1-3; D is unclear. The ends were cut back, 6 bases at V and 0 bases at J, with 9 bases in the middle. Germline V gene data show CDR1 as MNHEY and CDR2 as SVGAGI. This CDR3 is built from 14 residues. The chain's CDR3 is CASRFSLSGNTIYF. CDR3 nucleotide sequence: TGTGCCAGCAGGTTCAGCCTCTCTGGAAACACCATATATTTT.

This sequence joins TRBV5-6 and TRBJ2-1; D uncertain. In germline, CDR1 is SGHDT, CDR2 YYEEEE. This CDR3 contains 11 residues. Trimming cost V 4 bases and J 5 bases, with 4 bases left between them. CDR3: CASSRNNEQFF. In DNA form, the CDR3 reads TGTGCCAGCAGCCGGAACAATGAGCAGTTCTTC.

The chain links TRBV5-1 to TRBJ1-1; TRBD1 is a possible D gene (6 bases). V gave up 3 bases and J gave up 1 base, with 7 bases separating them. The CDR3 length is 13 residues. From germline, CDR1 is SGHRS and CDR2 YFSETQ. The CDR3, as DNA: TGCGCCAGCAGCTGGGACACGAACACTGAAGCTTTCTTT. Amino acid sequence: CASSWDTNTEAFF. The whole variable domain, remainder taken from reference TRBV5-1 and TRBJ1-1, is KAGVTQTPRYLIKTRGQQVTLSCSPISGHRSVSWYQQTPGQGLQFLFEYFSETQRNKGNFPGRFSGRQFSNSRSEMNVSTLELGDSALYLCASSWDTNTEAFFGQGTRLTVV.

The chain combines TRBV19 with TRBJ1-2; D remains unclear. This CDR3 spans 11 amino acids. Trimming removed 6 bases at V and 8 bases at J, with 10 bases between. The germline gives CDR1 LNHDA, CDR2 SQIVND (reference sequence). CDR3 sequence (DNA): TGTGCCAGTAGGGACCGTAAGGGCTACACCTTC. It is translated as CASRDRKGYTF.

Written as DNA, the CDR3 is TGCAGTGCGGCAGTAAATGAGCAGTTCTTC. Its protein is CSAAVNEQFF. The chain links TRBV20-1 to TRBJ2-1; D is uncertain. The germline V and J ends were trimmed by 6 bases and 7 bases, with 7 bases remaining between them. This CDR3 is 10 amino acids long. Germline-derived CDR1 and CDR2 are DFQATT and SNEGSKA (reference sequence).

J is TRBJ1-5 and V is TRBV5-8; 7 bases line up with TRBD1. This CDR3 region has 19 residues. V was pared by 1 base and J by 3 bases, with 16 bases of the junction left unmatched. Germline loops: CDR1 SGHTS, CDR2 YDEGEE. DNA of the CDR3: TGTGCCAGCAGCTTGCTATTCTCTAGACAGGGCCCCCCCAATCAGCCCCAGCATTTT. Translated, it gives CASSLLFSRQGPPNQPQHF.

The V call is TRBV4-1, the J call TRBJ2-5, with 13 bases identical to TRBD2. The CDR3 totals 18 residues. The V segment lost 0 bases and the J segment 3 bases; nucleotides outside the gene matches: 7. CDR1 is MGHRA, CDR2 YSYEKL, per germline. CDR3 in amino acids: CASSQDRGLAGVEETQYF. Written as DNA, the CDR3 is TGCGCCAGCAGCCAAGATCGTGGACTAGCGGGGGTGGAAGAGACCCAGTACTTC.

The V call is TRBV27, the J call TRBJ2-3; possibly TRBD1 for D (5 bases). Germline values: CDR1 MNHEY, CDR2 SMNVEV (reference sequence). V shed 5 bases and J shed 5 bases, with 17 bases lying between them. The CDR3 is 15 amino acids. CDR3 DNA: TGTGCCAGCAGTATAATTAACGCTAGGGGAGATACGCAGTATTTT. Translation gives CASSIINARGDTQYF.

The V and J genes are TRBV4-1 and TRBJ1-5; possibly TRBD1 for D (6 bases). The CDR3 covers 15 residues. V lost 4 bases and J 5 bases, leaving 15 bases between the germline ends. Germline V gene sequence: CDR1 MGHRA, CDR2 YSYEKL. In DNA, the CDR3 is TGCGCCAGCAGCCTGGACAGCCCCGATTATCAGCCCCAGCATTTT. It translates to CASSLDSPDYQPQHF.

The chain has TRBV2 and TRBJ2-5; D unresolved. Trimming removed 7 bases at V and 7 bases at J, with 10 bases between. The CDR3 totals 11 residues. Germline V gene sequence: CDR1 SNHLY, CDR2 FYNNEI. The DNA for the CDR3 is TGTGCCAGCAACGAAAGGACGACCCAGTACTTC. It codes for CASNERTTQYF.

V and J are TRBV15 and TRBJ2-7, with 7 bases matching TRBD1. The CDR3 spans 16 residues. J was trimmed by 5 bases and V by 0 bases; bases with no gene match: 10. CDR1 and CDR2 (germline): LNHNV, YYDKDF (reference sequence). The CDR3 is CATSRDMTGKSNEQYF. Here the CDR3 DNA reads TGTGCCACCAGCAGAGATATGACAGGGAAGTCTAACGAGCAGTACTTC.

The genes are TRBV30 and TRBJ1-5; no firm D call. V lost 5 bases and J 5 bases, leaving 19 bases between the germline ends. Germline CDR1 reads GTSNPN; CDR2 reads SVGIG (reference sequence). The CDR3 has 15 residues. In DNA, the CDR3 is TGTGCCTGGGTAATTACGTGGGGAGGACATCAGCCCCAGCATTTT. It encodes CAWVITWGGHQPQHF.

The chain carries TRBV28 and TRBJ1-4, with 12 bases aligning to TRBD1. V was clipped by 7 bases and J by 5 bases; unmatched bases: 5. CDR3 length equals 15 residues. Germline assignment: CDR1 MDHEN and CDR2 SYDVKM. The CDR3: CASTGTGGLNEKLFF. DNA of the CDR3: TGTGCCAGCACCGGGACAGGGGGCCTCAATGAAAAACTGTTTTTT.

The V gene is TRBV18, the J gene TRBJ2-3; 8 nucleotides match TRBD2. The CDR3 has 14 amino acids. Germline CDR1 KGHSH, CDR2 LQKENI. Germline trimming cut 2 bases from V and 6 bases from J; bases unmatched to any gene: 4. The CDR3 is CASSPAAGGDTQYF. The CDR3 coding sequence is TGTGCCAGCTCACCAGCGGCGGGGGGCGATACGCAGTATTTT. Complete variable domain (other parts from reference TRBV18 and TRBJ2-3): NAGVMQNPRHLVRRRGQEARLRCSPMKGHSHVYWYRQLPEEGLKFMVYLQKENIIDESGMPKERFSAEFPKEGPSILRIQQVVRGDSAAYFCASSPAAGGDTQYFGPGTRLTVL.

The chain recombines TRBV2 with TRBJ1-1; 8 bases are a match to TRBD1. The J segment lost 1 base and the V segment lost 2 bases, leaving 6 bases of the junction unmatched. The CDR3 contains 16 residues. From germline, CDR1 is SNHLY and CDR2 FYNNEI. CDR3 loop: CASSERQGARNTEAFF. The CDR3 DNA is TGTGCCAGCAGTGAACGGCAGGGGGCGCGGAACACTGAAGCTTTCTTT.

CDR3 in DNA: TGTGCCAGCAGTTTCGATGGGCGGGGGGTCTACAATGAGCAGTTCTTC. Residues: CASSFDGRGVYNEQFF. J is TRBJ2-1 and V is TRBV7-2; 8 positions agree with TRBD2. The CDR3 contains 16 residues. The V and J ends lost 6 bases and 3 bases, in that order; junction bases with no gene match: 10. Germline V gives CDR1 SGHTA, CDR2 FQGNSA. Full variable domain (outside the CDR3, taken from reference TRBV7-2 and TRBJ2-1): GAGVSQSPSNKVTEKGKDVELRCDPISGHTALYWYRQSLGQGLEFLIYFQGNSAPDKSGLPSDRFSAERTGGSVSTLTIQRTQQEDSAVYLCASSFDGRGVYNEQFFGPGTRLTVL.

The CDR3 is CASSPFRGFKGDLRTDTQYF. Written as DNA, the CDR3 is TGTGCCAGCTCACCCTTTCGGGGTTTTAAGGGCGATCTCCGGACAGATACGCAGTATTTT. The chain joins TRBV18 to TRBJ2-3, with D possibly TRBD2 on 5 matching bases. The CDR3 is 20 residues long. Trimming stripped 3 bases from V and 3 bases from J, with 28 bases between. Germline CDR1 reads KGHSH; CDR2 reads LQKENI.